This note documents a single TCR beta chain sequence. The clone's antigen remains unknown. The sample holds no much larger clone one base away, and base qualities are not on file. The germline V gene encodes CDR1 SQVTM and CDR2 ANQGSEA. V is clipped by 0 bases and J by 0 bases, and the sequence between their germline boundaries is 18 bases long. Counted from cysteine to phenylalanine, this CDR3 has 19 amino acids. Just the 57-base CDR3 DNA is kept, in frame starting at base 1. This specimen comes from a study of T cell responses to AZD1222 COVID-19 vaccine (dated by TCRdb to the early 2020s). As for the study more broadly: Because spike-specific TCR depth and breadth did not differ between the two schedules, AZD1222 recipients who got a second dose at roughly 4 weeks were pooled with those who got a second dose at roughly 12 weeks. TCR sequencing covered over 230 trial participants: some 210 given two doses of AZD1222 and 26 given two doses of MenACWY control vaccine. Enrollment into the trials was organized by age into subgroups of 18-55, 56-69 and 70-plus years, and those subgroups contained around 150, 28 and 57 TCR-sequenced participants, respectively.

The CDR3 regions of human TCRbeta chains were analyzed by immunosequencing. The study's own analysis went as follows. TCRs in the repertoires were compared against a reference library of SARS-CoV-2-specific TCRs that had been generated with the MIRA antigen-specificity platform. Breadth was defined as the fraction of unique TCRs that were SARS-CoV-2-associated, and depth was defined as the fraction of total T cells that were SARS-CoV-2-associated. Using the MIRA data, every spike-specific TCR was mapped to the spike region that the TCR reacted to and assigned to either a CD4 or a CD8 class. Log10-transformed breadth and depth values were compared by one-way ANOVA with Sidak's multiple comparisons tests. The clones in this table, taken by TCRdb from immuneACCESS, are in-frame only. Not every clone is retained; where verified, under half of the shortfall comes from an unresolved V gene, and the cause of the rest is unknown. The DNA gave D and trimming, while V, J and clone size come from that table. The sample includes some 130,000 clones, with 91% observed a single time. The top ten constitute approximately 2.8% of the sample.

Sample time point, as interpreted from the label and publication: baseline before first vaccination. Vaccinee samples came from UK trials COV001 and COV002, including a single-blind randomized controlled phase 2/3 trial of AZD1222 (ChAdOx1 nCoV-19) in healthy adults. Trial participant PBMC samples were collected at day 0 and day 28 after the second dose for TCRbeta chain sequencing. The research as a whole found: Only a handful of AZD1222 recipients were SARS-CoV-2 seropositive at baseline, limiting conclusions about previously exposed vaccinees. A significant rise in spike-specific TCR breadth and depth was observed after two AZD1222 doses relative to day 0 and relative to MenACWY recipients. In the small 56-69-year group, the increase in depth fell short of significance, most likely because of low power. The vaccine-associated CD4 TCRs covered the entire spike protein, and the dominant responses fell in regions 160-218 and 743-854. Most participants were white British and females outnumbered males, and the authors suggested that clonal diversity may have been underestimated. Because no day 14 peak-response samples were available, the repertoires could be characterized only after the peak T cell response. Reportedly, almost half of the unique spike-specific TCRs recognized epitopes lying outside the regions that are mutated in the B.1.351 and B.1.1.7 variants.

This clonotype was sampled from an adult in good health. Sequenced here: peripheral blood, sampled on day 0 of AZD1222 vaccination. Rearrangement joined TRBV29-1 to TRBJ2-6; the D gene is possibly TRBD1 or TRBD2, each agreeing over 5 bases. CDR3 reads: CSVEETRQTKSSGANVLTF. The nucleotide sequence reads TGCAGCGTTGAAGAAACTCGACAGACTAAGAGCTCTGGGGCCAACGTCCTGACTTTC. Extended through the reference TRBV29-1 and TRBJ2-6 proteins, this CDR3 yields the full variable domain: SAVISQKPSRDICQRGTSLTIQCQVDSQVTMMFWYRQQPGQSLTLIATANQGSEATYESGFVIDKFPISRPNLTFSTLTVSNMSPEDSSIYLCSVEETRQTKSSGANVLTFGAGSRLTVL.